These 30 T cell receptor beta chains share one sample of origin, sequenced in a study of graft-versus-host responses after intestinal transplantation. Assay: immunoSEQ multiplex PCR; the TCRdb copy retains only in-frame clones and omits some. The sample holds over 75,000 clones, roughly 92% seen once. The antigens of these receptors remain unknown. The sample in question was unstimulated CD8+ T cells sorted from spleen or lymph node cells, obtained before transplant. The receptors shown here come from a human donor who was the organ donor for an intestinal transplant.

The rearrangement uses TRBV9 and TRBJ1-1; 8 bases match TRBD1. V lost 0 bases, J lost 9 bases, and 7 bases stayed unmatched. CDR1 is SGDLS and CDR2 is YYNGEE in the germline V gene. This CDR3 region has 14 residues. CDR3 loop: CASSVAVGDRKAFF. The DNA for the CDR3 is TGTGCCAGCAGCGTAGCTGTTGGGGACAGGAAAGCTTTCTTT.

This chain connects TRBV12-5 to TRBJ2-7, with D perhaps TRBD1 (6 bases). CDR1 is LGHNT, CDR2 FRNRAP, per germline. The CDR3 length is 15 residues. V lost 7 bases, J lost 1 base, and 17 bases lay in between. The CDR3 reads CASAETGRGSYEQYF. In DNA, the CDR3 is TGTGCTAGTGCCGAGACAGGCCGAGGATCCTACGAGCAGTACTTC.

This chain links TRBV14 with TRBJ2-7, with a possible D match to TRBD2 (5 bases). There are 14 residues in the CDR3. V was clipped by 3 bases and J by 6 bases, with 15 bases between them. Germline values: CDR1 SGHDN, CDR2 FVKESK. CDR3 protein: CASSQSTLAFEQYF. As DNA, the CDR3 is TGTGCCAGCAGCCAGAGCACTCTAGCTTTCGAGCAGTACTTC.

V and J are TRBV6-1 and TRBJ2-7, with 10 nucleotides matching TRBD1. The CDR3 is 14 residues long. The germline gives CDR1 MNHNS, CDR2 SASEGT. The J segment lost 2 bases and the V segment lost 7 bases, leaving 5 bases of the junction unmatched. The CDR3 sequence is CASTGQGLPYEQYF. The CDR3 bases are TGTGCCAGCACGGGACAGGGGCTTCCCTACGAGCAGTACTTC.

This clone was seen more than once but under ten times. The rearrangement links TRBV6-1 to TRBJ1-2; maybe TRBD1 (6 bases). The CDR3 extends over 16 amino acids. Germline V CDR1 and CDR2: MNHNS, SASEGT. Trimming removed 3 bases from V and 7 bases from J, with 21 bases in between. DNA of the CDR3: TGTGCCAGCAGTGAGAACAGGGACAATCTGCTATCTGGCTACACCTTC. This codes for CASSENRDNLLSGYTF.

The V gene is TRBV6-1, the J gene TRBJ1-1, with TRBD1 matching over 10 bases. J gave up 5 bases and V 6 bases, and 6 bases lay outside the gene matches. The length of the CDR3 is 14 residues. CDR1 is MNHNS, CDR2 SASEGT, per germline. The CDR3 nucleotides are TGTGCCAGCAGCTATCCGGGACAGGGGACTGAAGCTTTCTTT. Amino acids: CASSYPGQGTEAFF.

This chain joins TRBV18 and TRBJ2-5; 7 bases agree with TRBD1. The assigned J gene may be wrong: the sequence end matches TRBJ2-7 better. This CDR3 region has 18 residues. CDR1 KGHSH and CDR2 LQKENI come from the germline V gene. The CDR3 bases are TGTGCCAGCTCACCTTGGGACAGTGCCTACTCTGCCTCCTACGAGCAGTACTTC. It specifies CASSPWDSAYSASYEQYF.

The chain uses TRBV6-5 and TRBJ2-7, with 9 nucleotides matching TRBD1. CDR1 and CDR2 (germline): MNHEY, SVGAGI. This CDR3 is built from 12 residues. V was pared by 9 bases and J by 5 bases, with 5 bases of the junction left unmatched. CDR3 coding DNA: TGTGCCAGTGGGACAGGGATCAACGAGCAGTACTTC. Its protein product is CASGTGINEQYF.

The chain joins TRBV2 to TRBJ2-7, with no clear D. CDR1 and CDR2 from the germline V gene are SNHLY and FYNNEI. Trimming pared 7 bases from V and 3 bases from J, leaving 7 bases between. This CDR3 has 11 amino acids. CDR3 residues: CASTPGYEQYF. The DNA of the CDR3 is TGTGCCAGCACCCCAGGCTACGAGCAGTACTTC.

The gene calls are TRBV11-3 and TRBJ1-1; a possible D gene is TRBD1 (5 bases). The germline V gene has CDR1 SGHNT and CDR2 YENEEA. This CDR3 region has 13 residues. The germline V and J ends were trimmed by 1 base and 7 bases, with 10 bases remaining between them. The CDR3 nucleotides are TGTGCCAGCAGCTTAGGTCTCGGGGGTGAAGCTTTCTTT. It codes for CASSLGLGGEAFF.

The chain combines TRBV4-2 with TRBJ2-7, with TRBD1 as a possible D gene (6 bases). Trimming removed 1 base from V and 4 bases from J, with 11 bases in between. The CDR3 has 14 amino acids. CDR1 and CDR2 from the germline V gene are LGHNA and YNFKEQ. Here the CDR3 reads CASSQAAGEYEQYF. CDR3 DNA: TGTGCCAGCAGCCAAGCGGCAGGGGAATACGAGCAGTACTTC.

The CDR3 sequence: CASSDYYEQYF. The CDR3 DNA sequence: TGTGCCAGCAGCGACTACTACGAGCAGTACTTC. The rearrangement joins TRBV28 to TRBJ2-7; TRBD2 might be the D (5 bases). CDR1 is MDHEN and CDR2 is SYDVKM in the germline V gene. V was shortened by 6 bases and J by 3 bases, with 6 bases between the two germline ends. This CDR3 has 11 amino acids.

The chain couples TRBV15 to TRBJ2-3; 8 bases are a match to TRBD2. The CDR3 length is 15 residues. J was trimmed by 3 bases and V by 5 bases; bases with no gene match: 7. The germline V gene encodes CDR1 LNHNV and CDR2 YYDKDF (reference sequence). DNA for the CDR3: TGTGCCACCAGCCGGAGGGAGCGGGGGACAGATACGCAGTATTTT. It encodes CATSRRERGTDTQYF.

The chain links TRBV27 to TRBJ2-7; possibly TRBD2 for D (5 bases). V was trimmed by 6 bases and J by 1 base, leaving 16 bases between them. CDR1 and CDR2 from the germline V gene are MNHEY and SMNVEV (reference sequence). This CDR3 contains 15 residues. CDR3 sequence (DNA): TGTGCCAGCAGAAGGACTGGACGACTGTCCTACGAGCAGTACTTC. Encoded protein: CASRRTGRLSYEQYF.

CDR3 coding DNA: TGTGCCAGCAGTTTAGCGCTAGCGGGAGCTCTTGTTCACAATGAGCAGTTCTTC. This gives the protein CASSLALAGALVHNEQFF. This chain links TRBV27 with TRBJ2-1, with 10 nucleotides matching TRBD2. The CDR3 runs to 18 residues. The V segment lost 2 bases and the J segment 5 bases; nucleotides outside the gene matches: 12. Germline CDR1 and CDR2: MNHEY and SMNVEV (reference sequence).

The CDR3 DNA follows: TGTGCCAGCAGTTACTCGGGACTAGCGGACAATGAGCAGTTCTTC. Encoded protein: CASSYSGLADNEQFF. The chain is built from TRBV6-5 and TRBJ2-1; 11 nucleotides line up with TRBD2. The CDR3 has 15 amino acids. Trimming took 0 bases from V and 5 from J; bases not matched to a gene: 0. From germline, CDR1 is MNHEY and CDR2 SVGAGI.

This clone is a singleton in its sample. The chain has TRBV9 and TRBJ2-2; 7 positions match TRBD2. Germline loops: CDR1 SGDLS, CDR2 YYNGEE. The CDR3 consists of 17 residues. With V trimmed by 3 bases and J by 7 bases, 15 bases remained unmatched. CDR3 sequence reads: CASSGEAWEGFGGELFF. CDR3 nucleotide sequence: TGTGCCAGCAGCGGCGAGGCCTGGGAGGGCTTTGGCGGGGAGCTGTTTTTT.

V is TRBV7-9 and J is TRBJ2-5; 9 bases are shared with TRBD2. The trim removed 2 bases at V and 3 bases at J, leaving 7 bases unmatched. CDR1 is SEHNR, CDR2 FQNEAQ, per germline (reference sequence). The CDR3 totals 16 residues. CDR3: CASSLIGGREKETQYF. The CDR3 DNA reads TGTGCCAGCAGCTTAATTGGCGGGAGGGAAAAAGAGACCCAGTACTTC.

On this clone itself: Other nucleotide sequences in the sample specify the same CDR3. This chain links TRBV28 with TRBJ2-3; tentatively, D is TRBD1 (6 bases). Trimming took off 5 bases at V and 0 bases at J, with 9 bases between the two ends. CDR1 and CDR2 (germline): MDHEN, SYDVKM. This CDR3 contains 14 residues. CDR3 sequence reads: CASSLGQSTDTQYF. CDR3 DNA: TGTGCCAGCAGTCTTGGACAGAGCACAGATACGCAGTATTTT.

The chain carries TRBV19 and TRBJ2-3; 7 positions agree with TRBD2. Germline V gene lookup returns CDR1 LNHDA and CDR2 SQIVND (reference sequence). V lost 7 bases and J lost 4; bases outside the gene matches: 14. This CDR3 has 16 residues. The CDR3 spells CASTSRSGNGADTQYF. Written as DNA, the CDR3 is TGTGCCAGTACCTCCCGAAGCGGGAATGGGGCAGATACGCAGTATTTT.

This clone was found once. The CDR3 DNA reads as TGTGCCAGTCGACTAGGTGGCACAGATACGCAGTATTTT. This sequence encodes CASRLGGTDTQYF. This chain uses TRBV5-4 with TRBJ2-3; TRBD2 might be the D (6 bases). Germline CDR1 reads SGHNT; CDR2 reads YYREEE (reference sequence). This CDR3 contains 13 residues. Trimming removed 8 bases at V and 1 base at J, with 11 bases between.

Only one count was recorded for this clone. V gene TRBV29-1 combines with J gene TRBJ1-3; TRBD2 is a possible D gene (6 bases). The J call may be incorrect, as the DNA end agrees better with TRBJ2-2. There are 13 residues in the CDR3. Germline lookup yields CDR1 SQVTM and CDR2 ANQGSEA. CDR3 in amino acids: CSVESGDTGELFF. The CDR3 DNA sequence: TGCAGCGTTGAATCGGGAGACACCGGGGAGCTGTTTTTT.

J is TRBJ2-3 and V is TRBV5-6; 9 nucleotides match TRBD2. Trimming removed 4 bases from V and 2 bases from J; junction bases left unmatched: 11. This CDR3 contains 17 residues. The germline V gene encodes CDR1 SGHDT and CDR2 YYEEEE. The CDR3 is CASSGTDSGGYTDTQYF. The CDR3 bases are TGTGCCAGCAGCGGTACAGACAGCGGGGGGTACACAGATACGCAGTATTTT.

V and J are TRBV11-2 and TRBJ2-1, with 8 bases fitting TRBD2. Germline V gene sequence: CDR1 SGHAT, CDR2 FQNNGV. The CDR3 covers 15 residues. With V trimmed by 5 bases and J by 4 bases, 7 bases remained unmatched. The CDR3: CASSPSGGGYNEQFF. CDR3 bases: TGTGCCAGCAGCCCCTCGGGCGGGGGGTACAATGAGCAGTTCTTC.

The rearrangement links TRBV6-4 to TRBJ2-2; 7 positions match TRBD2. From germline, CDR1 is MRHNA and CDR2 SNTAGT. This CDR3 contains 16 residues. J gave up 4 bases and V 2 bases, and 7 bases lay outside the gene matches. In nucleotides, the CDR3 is TGTGCCAGCAGTGACCTTTCATCGGGGGGCACCGGGGAGCTGTTTTTT. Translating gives CASSDLSSGGTGELFF.

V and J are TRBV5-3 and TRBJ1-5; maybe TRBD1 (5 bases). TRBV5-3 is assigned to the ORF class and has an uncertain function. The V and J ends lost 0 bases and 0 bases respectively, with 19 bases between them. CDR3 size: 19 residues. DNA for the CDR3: TGTGCCAGAAGCTTGGCGCGATGGGGGGGGATGCATAGCAATCAGCCCCAGCATTTT. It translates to CARSLARWGGMHSNQPQHF.

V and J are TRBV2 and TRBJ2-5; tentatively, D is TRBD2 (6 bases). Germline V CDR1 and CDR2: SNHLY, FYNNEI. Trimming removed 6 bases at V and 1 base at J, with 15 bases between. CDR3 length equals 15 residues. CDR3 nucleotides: TGTGCCAGCAGCTCGGAGGGCGGGTTCCAAGAGACCCAGTACTTC. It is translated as CASSSEGGFQETQYF.

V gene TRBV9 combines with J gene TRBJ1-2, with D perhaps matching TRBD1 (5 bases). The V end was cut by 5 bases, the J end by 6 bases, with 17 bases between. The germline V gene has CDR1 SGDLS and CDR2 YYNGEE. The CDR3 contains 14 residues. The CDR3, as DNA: TGTGCCAGCAGGGGCGACAGCCCCCGAGATGGCTACACCTTC. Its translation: CASRGDSPRDGYTF. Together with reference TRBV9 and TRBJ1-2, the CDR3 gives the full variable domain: DSGVTQTPKHLITATGQRVTLRCSPRSGDLSVYWYQQSLDQGLQFLIQYYNGEERAKGNILERFSAQQFPDLHSELNLSSLELGDSALYFCASRGDSPRDGYTFGSGTRLTVV.

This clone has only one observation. The CDR3: CASSVDRGQGYTF. In DNA, the CDR3 is TGTGCCAGCAGCGTCGACAGGGGGCAAGGCTACACCTTC. This rearrangement joins TRBV9 to TRBJ1-2; 10 bases are shared with TRBD1. Germline CDR1 SGDLS, CDR2 YYNGEE. This CDR3 has 13 amino acids. J lost 8 bases, V lost 2 bases, and 3 bases had no gene match.

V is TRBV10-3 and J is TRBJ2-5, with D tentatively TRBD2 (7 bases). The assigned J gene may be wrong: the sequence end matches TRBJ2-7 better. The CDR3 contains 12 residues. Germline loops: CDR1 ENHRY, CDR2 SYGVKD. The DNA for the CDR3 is TGTGCCGGGGGGGACAAAACCTACGAGCAGTACTTC. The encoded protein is CAGGDKTYEQYF.